This T cell receptor beta chain is drawn from a study of technical replicates of blood from a handful of donors. Assay: immunoSEQ multiplex PCR; the TCRdb copy retains only in-frame clones and omits some. Of 80,000 or so clones listed, 95% to 98% are singletons. The sample comprised T cells isolated from PBMCs. The sequence came from a human donor in good health.

The CDR3 region has the DNA TGTGCCAGCAGAAGCCCGTTCGGGACTAACTATGGCTACACCTTC. Protein product: CASRSPFGTNYGYTF. The chain recombines TRBV6-5 with TRBJ1-2, with D unresolved. Trimming removed 6 bases at V and 0 bases at J, with 14 bases between. Germline lookup yields CDR1 MNHEY and CDR2 SVGAGI. The CDR3 covers 15 residues.